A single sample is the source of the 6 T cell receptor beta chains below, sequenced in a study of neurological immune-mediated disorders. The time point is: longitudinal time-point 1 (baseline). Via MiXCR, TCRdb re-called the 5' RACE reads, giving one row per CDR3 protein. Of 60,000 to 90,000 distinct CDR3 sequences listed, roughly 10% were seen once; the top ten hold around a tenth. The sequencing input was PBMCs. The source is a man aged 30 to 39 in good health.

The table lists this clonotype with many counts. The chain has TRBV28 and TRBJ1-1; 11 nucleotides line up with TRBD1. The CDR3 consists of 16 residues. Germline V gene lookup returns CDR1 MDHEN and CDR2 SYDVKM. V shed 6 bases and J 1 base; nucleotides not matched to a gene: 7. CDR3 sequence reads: CASSQGGQGANTEAFF. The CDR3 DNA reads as TGTGCCAGCAGCCAAGGCGGACAGGGGGCGAACACTGAAGCTTTCTTT.

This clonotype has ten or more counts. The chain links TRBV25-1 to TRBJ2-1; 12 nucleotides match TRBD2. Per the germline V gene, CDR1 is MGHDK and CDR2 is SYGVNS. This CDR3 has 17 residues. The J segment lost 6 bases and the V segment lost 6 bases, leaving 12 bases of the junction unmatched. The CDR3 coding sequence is TGTGCCAGCAGGCCCCCTAGCGGGAGGGCGCGAGGCAATGAGCAGTTCTTC. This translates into CASRPPSGRARGNEQFF. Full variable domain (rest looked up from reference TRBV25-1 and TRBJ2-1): EADIYQTPRYLVIGTGKKITLECSQTMGHDKMYWYQQDPGMELHLIHYSYGVNSTEKGDLSSESTVSRIRTEHFPLTLESARPSHTSQYLCASRPPSGRARGNEQFFGPGTRLTVL.

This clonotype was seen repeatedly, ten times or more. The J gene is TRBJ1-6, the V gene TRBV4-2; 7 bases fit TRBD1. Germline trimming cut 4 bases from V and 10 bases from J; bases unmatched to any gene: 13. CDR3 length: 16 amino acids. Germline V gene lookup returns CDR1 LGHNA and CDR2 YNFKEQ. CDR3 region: CASSPLTGQVESPLHF. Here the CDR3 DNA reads TGTGCCAGCAGCCCTCTGACAGGGCAGGTAGAGTCACCCCTCCACTTT.

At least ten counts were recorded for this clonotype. The CDR3 DNA sequence: TGCAGTGCTAGAGACGGAAGGTCGATCACTGAAGCTTTCTTT. It codes for CSARDGRSITEAFF. The J gene is TRBJ1-1, the V gene TRBV20-1, with no clear D. V was clipped by 0 bases and J by 4 bases, with 12 bases between them. Per the germline V gene, CDR1 is DFQATT and CDR2 is SNEGSKA (reference sequence). The length of the CDR3 is 14 residues.

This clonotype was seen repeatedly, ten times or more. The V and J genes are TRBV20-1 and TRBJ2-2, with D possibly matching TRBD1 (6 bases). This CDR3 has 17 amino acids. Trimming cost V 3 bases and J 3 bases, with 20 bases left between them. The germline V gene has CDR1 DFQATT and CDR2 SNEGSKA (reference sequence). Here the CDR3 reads CSASGGRQDGYTGELFF. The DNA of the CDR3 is TGCAGTGCTAGTGGGGGCCGACAGGACGGTTACACCGGGGAGCTGTTTTTT.

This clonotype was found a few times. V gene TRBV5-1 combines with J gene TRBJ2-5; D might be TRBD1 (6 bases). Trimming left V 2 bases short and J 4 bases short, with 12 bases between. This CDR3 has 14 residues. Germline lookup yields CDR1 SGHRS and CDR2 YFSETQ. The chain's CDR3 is CASSFSTGPETQYF. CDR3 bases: TGCGCCAGCAGCTTTTCGACAGGTCCAGAGACCCAGTACTTC.